This passage covers 5 T cell receptor beta chains from one sample sequenced in a study of cytomegalovirus exposure and HLA in healthy donors. The study ran its PCR with 60 Vbeta and 13 Jbeta primers. Generated by immunoSEQ multiplex PCR, the TCRdb table keeps only in-frame clones and is missing some. The sample shows 150,000 to 200,000 clones, around nine tenths of them seen only once. The sequenced sample was PBMCs. The source is a young woman in good health and CMV-seronegative.

V and J are TRBV6-6 and TRBJ2-7; D is possibly TRBD2 (5 bases). V was clipped by 4 bases and J by 0 bases, with 13 bases between them. Germline V gene lookup returns CDR1 MNHNY and CDR2 SVGAGI (reference sequence). This CDR3 is built from 15 residues. CDR3 in DNA: TGTGCCAGCAGTTCCCAGACAACTAGCTCCTACGAGCAGTACTTC. Translation: CASSSQTTSSYEQYF.

This clone appeared a single time. The chain recombines TRBV15 with TRBJ2-1; tentative D call: TRBD1 (5 bases). CDR1 is LNHNV, CDR2 YYDKDF, per germline (reference sequence). Trimming took off 7 bases at V and 4 bases at J, with 14 bases between the two ends. The CDR3 is 14 amino acids. CDR3 in DNA: TGTGCCACCACCCTGGACATTAATTACAATGAGCAGTTCTTC. This codes for CATTLDINYNEQFF.

This rearrangement joins TRBV7-9 to TRBJ2-3, with 7 nucleotides matching TRBD1. Looked up from germline, CDR1 is SEHNR and CDR2 is FQNEAQ (reference sequence). The trim removed 7 bases at V and 0 bases at J, leaving 7 bases unmatched. The CDR3 sequence is 15 residues long. As DNA, the CDR3 is TGTGCCAGCACCAAAGGGGGCTATAGCACAGATACGCAGTATTTT. The encoded protein is CASTKGGYSTDTQYF.

The chain recombines TRBV5-4 with TRBJ2-5; 7 bases align to TRBD1. V shed 5 bases and J 4 bases; nucleotides not matched to a gene: 5. The germline gives CDR1 SGHNT, CDR2 YYREEE (reference sequence). This CDR3 region has 13 residues. The CDR3 region has the DNA TGTGCCAGCAGACAGGGGATGCGAGAGACCCAGTACTTC. Its translation is CASRQGMRETQYF.

The chain links TRBV28 to TRBJ2-3; 10 bases agree with TRBD1. V shed 6 bases and J 1 base; nucleotides not matched to a gene: 13. CDR3 length equals 18 residues. The V gene's germline CDR1 is MDHEN and CDR2 SYDVKM. The CDR3 DNA reads as TGTGCCAGCAGACGCAGGGACAGGGGCCGCCTCGGCACAGATACGCAGTATTTT. It codes for CASRRRDRGRLGTDTQYF.